These 2 T cell receptor beta chains share one sample of origin, sequenced in a study of control samples from healthy donors and cancer patients. Clones were read by immunoSEQ multiplex PCR, and TCRdb kept only the in-frame ones, dropping some. The table includes around 120,000 clones, nearly 95% detected once. Source material: blood. The source of these receptors is a man between 25 and 39 years old in good health.

The chain carries TRBV11-2 and TRBJ2-2, with D hard to call. V gave up 0 bases and J gave up 5 bases, with 4 bases separating them. This CDR3 contains 13 residues. Germline V gives CDR1 SGHAT, CDR2 FQNNGV. The CDR3 DNA reads as TGTGCCAGCAGCTTAGAGTGGACCGGGGAGCTGTTTTTT. It is translated as CASSLEWTGELFF.

This chain's CDR3 is CASSEEGGVNQETQYF. CDR3 sequence (DNA): TGTGCCAGCAGTGAAGAAGGGGGTGTAAACCAAGAGACCCAGTACTTC. J is TRBJ2-5 and V is TRBV2, with TRBD1 as a possible D gene (6 bases). This CDR3 comprises 16 residues. V was clipped by 1 base and J by 0 bases, with 12 bases between them. Germline V gene data show CDR1 as SNHLY and CDR2 as FYNNEI.